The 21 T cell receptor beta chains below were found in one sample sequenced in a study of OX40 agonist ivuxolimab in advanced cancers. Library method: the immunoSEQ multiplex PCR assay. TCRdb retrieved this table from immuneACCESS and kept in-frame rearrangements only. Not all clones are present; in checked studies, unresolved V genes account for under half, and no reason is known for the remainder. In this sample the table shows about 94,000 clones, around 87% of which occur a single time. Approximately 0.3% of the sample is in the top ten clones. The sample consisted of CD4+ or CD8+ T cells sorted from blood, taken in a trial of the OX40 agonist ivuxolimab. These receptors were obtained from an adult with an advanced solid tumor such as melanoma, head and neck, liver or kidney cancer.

For the CDR3, the DNA is TGTGCCAGCAGTTACTCGACCCTAGCCACAGATACGCAGTATTTT. This encodes CASSYSTLATDTQYF. The chain carries TRBV6-6 and TRBJ2-3, with a weak D call TRBD2 (5 bases). V dropped 0 bases and J dropped 2 bases, with 9 bases sitting between them. This CDR3 has 15 residues. The germline CDR1 and CDR2 sequences are MNHNY and SVGAGI (reference sequence).

The CDR3 nucleotides are TGTGCCAGCAGCCAAGGACAGGGGGCGGCAAATGAGCAGTTCTTC. This translates into CASSQGQGAANEQFF. The chain joins TRBV4-2 to TRBJ2-1; 10 bases map to TRBD1. Unmatched junction bases numbered 4, after V lost 1 base and J lost 7 bases. Germline V gives CDR1 LGHNA, CDR2 YNFKEQ. The CDR3 runs 15 residues.

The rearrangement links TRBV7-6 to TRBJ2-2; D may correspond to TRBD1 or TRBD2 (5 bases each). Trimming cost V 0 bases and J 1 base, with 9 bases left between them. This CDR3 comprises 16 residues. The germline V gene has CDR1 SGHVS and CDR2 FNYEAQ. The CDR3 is CASSLAGARNTGELFF. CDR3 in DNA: TGTGCCAGCAGCTTAGCCGGGGCGAGGAACACCGGGGAGCTGTTTTTT.

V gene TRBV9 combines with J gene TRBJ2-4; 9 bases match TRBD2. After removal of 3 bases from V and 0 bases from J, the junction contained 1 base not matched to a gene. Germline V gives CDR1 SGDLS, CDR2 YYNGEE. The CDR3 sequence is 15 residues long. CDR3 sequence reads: CASSDSGGAKNIQYF. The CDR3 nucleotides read TGTGCCAGCAGCGATAGCGGGGGAGCCAAAAACATTCAGTACTTC. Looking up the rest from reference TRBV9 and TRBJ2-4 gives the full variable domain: DSGVTQTPKHLITATGQRVTLRCSPRSGDLSVYWYQQSLDQGLQFLIQYYNGEERAKGNILERFSAQQFPDLHSELNLSSLELGDSALYFCASSDSGGAKNIQYFGAGTRLSVL.

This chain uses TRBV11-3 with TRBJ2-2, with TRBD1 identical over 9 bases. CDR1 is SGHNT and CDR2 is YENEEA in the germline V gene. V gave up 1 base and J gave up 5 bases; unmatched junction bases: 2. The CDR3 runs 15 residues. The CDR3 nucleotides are TGTGCCAGCAGCTTAGCAGGGACAGGGACCGGGGAGCTGTTTTTT. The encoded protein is CASSLAGTGTGELFF. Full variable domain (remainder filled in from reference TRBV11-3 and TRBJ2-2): EAGVVQSPRYKIIEKKQPVAFWCNPISGHNTLYWYLQNLGQGPELLIRYENEEAVDDSQLPKDRFSAERLKGVDSTLKIQPAELGDSAVYLCASSLAGTGTGELFFGEGSRLTVL.

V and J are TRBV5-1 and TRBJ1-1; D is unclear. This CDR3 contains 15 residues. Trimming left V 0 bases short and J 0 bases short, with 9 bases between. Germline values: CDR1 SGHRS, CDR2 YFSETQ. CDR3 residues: CASSLEGSMNTEAFF. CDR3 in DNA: TGCGCCAGCAGCTTGGAGGGTAGCATGAACACTGAAGCTTTCTTT.

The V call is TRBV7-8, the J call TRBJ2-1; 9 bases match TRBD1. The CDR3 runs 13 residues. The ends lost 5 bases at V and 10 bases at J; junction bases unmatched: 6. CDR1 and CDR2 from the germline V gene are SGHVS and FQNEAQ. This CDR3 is CASSATGGLEQFF. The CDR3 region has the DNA TGTGCCAGCAGCGCTACAGGGGGCTTAGAGCAGTTCTTC.

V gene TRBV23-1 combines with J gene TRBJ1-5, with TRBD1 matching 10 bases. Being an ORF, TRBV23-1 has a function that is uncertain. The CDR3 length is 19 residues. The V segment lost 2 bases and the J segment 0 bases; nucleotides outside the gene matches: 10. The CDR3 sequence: CASSQPGQGEPYSNQPQHF. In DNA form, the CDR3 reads TGCGCCAGCAGTCAACCCGGACAGGGGGAGCCCTATAGCAATCAGCCCCAGCATTTT.

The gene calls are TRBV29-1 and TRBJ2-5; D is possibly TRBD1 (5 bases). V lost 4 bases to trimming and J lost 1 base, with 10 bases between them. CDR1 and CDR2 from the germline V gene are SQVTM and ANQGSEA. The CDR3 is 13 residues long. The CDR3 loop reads CSVGQSFQETQYF. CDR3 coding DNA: TGCAGCGTTGGACAGAGCTTCCAAGAGACCCAGTACTTC.

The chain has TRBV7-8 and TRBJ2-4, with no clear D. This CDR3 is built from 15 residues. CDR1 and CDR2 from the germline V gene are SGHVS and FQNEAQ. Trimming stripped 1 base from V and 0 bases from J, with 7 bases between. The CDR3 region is CASSLGGIAKNIQYF. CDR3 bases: TGTGCCAGCAGCTTAGGAGGAATAGCCAAAAACATTCAGTACTTC.

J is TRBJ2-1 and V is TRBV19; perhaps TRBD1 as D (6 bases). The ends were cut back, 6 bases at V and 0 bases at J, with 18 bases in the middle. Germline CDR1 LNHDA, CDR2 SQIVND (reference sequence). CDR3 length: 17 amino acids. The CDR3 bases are TGTGCCAGTAGCTATACGGCAGGGGCCAGCTCCTACAATGAGCAGTTCTTC. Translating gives CASSYTAGASSYNEQFF.

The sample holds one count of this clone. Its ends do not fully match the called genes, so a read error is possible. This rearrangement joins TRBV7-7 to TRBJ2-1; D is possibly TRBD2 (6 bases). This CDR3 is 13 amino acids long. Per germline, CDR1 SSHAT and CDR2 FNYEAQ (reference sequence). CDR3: CASSPMGGNEQFF. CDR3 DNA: TGTGCTAGCAGCCCTATGGGGGGTAATGAGCAGTTCTTC.

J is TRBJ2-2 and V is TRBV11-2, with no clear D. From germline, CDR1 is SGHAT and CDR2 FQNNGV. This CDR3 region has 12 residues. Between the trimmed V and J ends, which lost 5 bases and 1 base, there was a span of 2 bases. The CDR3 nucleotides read TGTGCCAGCAGCCAGAACACCGGGGAGCTGTTTTTT. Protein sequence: CASSQNTGELFF.

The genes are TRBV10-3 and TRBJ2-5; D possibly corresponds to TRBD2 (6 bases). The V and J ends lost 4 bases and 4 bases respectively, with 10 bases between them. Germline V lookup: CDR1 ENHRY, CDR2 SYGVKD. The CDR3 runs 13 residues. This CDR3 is CAISGRGGETQYF. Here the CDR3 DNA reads TGTGCCATCAGTGGACGGGGAGGAGAGACCCAGTACTTC.

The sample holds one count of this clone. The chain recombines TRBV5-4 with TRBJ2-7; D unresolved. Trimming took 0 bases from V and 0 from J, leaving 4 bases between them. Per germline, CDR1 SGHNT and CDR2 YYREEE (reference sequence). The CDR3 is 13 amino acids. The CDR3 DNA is TGTGCCAGCAGCTTGGCCAACTCCTACGAGCAGTACTTC. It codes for CASSLANSYEQYF.

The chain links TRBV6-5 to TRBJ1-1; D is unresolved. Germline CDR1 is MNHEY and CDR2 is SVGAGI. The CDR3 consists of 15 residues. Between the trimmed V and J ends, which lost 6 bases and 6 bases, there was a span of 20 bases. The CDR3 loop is CASRPLGVVFAEAFF. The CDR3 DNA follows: TGTGCCAGCAGACCGCTAGGCGTAGTTTTTGCTGAAGCTTTCTTT.

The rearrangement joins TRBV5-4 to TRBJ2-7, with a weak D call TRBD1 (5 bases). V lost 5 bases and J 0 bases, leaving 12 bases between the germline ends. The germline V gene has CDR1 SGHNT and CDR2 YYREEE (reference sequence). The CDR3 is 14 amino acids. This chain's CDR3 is CASRSGPSSYEQYF. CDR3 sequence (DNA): TGTGCCAGCAGATCAGGGCCTAGCTCCTACGAGCAGTACTTC.

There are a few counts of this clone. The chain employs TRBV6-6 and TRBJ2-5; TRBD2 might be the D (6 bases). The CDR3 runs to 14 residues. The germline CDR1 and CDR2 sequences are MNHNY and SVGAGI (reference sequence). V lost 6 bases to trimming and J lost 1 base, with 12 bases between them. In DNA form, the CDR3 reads TGTGCCAGCAGCCGACTAGGCCTCCAAGAGACCCAGTACTTC. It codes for CASSRLGLQETQYF.

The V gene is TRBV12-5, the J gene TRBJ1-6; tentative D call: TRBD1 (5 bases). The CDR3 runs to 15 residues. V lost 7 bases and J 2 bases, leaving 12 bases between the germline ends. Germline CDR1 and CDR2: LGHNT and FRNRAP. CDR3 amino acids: CASVQGGAYNSPLHF. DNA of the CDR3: TGTGCTAGTGTCCAGGGAGGGGCCTATAATTCACCCCTCCACTTT.

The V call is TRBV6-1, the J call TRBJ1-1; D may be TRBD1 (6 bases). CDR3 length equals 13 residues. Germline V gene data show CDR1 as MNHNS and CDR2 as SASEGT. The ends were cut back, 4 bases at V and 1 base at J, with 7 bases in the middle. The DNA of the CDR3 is TGTGCCAGCAGTGGGACAGCGAACACTGAAGCTTTCTTT. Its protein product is CASSGTANTEAFF.

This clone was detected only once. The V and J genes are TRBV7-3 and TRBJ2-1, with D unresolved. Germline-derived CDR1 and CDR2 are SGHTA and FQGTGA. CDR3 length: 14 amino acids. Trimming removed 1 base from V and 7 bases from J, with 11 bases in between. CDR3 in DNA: TGTGCCAGCAGCTTAATGGGGTTCGGAAATGAGCAGTTCTTC. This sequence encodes CASSLMGFGNEQFF.